This is a list of T cell receptor beta chains from one sample in a study of siplizumab effects on memory and regulatory T cells. Sequenced by immunoSEQ multiplex PCR; TCRdb stores in-frame clones only, minus some. In the table there are about 91,000 clones, approximately 93% of which are singletons. Sequenced sample: CD8+ T cells sorted from blood. The receptors come from a human donor in good health. Both conserved end residues are part of each CDR3. D genes are given only for firm matches. The size entry is marked missing in some rows and otherwise reads once, few, many or a size class.

j_gene	abundance	d_gene	v_gene	CDR3aa	CDR3nt
TRBJ2-1	-	-	TRBV7-8	CASSLGGWGPEFF	TGTGCCAGCAGCTTAGGGGGGTGGGGTCCCGAGTTCTTC
TRBJ1-2	-	-	TRBV27	CASSLGGDWRGYTF	TGTGCCAGCAGTTTGGGAGGGGACTGGAGGGGCTACACCTTC
TRBJ2-7	-	-	TRBV30	CAWSLTLDRSYEQYF	TGTGCCTGGAGTCTAACTCTCGACAGATCCTACGAGCAGTACTTC
TRBJ2-3	once	TRBD2	TRBV10-3	CAISDLAGETTDTQYF	TGTGCCATCAGTGATCTAGCGGGGGAGACCACAGATACGCAGTATTTT
TRBJ1-5	-	-	TRBV19	CASSPGNQPQHF	TGTGCCAGTAGTCCAGGGAATCAGCCCCAGCATTTT
TRBJ2-7	-	TRBD2	TRBV11-2	CASSRSSGRSYEQYF	TGTGCCAGCAGCCGTTCCAGCGGGAGGTCTTACGAGCAGTACTTC
TRBJ2-3	once	-	TRBV10-3	CAISEGEGQLRSDTQYF	TGTGCCATCAGTGAGGGAGAAGGTCAACTAAGGTCAGATACGCAGTATTTT
TRBJ1-3	-	TRBD1	TRBV6-5	CASSYGTGTGNTIYF	TGTGCCAGCAGTTACGGGACAGGGACAGGAAACACCATATATTTT
TRBJ2-7	few	-	TRBV2	CASSEAGDVSSYEQYF	TGTGCCAGCAGTGAAGCAGGGGACGTGAGCTCCTACGAGCAGTACTTC
TRBJ1-1	-	-	TRBV5-8	CASSLVTQWNTEAFF	TGTGCCAGCAGCTTGGTAACCCAGTGGAACACTGAAGCTTTCTTT
TRBJ1-1	-	-	TRBV7-9	CASSPEFSGFTEAFF	TGTGCCAGCAGCCCAGAATTTTCAGGGTTCACTGAAGCTTTCTTT
TRBJ2-1	-	TRBD2	TRBV5-1	CASSLPGGDYNEQFF	TGCGCCAGCAGCTTACCGGGGGGTGACTACAATGAGCAGTTCTTC
TRBJ1-1	-	TRBD1	TRBV19	CASSSGTGIRMNTEAFF	TGTGCCAGTAGTTCCGGGACAGGGATTCGAATGAACACTGAAGCTTTCTTT
TRBJ2-7	-	TRBD1	TRBV5-1	CASSLNDRVEYF	TGCGCCAGCAGCCTTAACGACAGGGTTGAGTACTTC
TRBJ2-3	-	TRBD1	TRBV19	CASSSADRSTDTQYF	TGTGCCAGTAGTAGTGCGGACAGGAGCACAGATACGCAGTATTTT
TRBJ1-4	-	TRBD1	TRBV6-6	CASSQPGQGNEKLFF	TGTGCCAGCAGCCAGCCGGGACAGGGTAATGAAAAACTGTTTTTT
TRBJ2-7	-	-	TRBV7-8	CASSLAQDSYEQYF	TGTGCCAGCAGCTTAGCCCAGGACTCCTACGAGCAGTACTTC
TRBJ1-6	-	-	TRBV7-9	CASSRGQDSYNSPLHF	TGTGCCAGCAGCCGAGGTCAGGACTCCTATAATTCACCCCTCCACTTT
TRBJ2-2	-	-	TRBV7-7	CASSLPGDTGELFF	TGTGCTAGCAGCTTACCGGGGGACACCGGGGAGCTGTTTTTT
TRBJ1-2	-	-	TRBV25-1	CASSGGGLGGYTF	TGTGCCAGCAGTGGTGGGGGGCTGGGAGGCTACACCTTC
TRBJ2-3	-	TRBD2	TRBV5-1	CASSLEVSGLSFTDTQYF	TGCGCCAGCAGCTTGGAGGTTTCGGGACTATCATTTACAGATACGCAGTATTTT
TRBJ2-1	-	-	TRBV19	CASSAVGWGENEQFF	TGTGCCAGTAGTGCCGTCGGGTGGGGCGAAAATGAGCAGTTCTTC
TRBJ2-1	-	TRBD1	TRBV5-4	CASSLLTGDNEQFF	TGTGCCAGCAGCCTCCTGACAGGGGACAATGAGCAGTTCTTC
TRBJ2-5	-	-	TRBV19	CASSTGLTETQYF	TGTGCCAGTAGTACGGGACTTACAGAGACCCAGTACTTC
TRBJ2-3	-	TRBD1	TRBV6-5	CASSYGTGQEDTQYF	TGTGCCAGCAGTTACGGGACAGGACAAGAAGATACGCAGTATTTT
TRBJ2-2	-	TRBD1	TRBV5-6	CASSLTGGPNTGELFF	TGTGCCAGCAGCTTAACAGGGGGCCCGAACACCGGGGAGCTGTTTTTT
TRBJ1-5	-	-	TRBV27	CASSLGGSNQPQHF	TGTGCCAGCAGTTTGGGGGGAAGCAATCAGCCCCAGCATTTT
TRBJ2-7	-	-	TRBV7-2	CASSPTASASYEQYF	TGTGCCAGCAGCCCAACCGCTAGCGCCTCCTACGAGCAGTACTTC
TRBJ1-1	few	-	TRBV19	CASRDSYYTEAFF	TGTGCCAGTAGGGACAGCTACTACACTGAAGCTTTCTTT
TRBJ1-5	-	-	TRBV5-6	CASSLGGSQPQHF	TGTGCCAGCAGCTTGGGTGGTAGTCAGCCCCAGCATTTT
TRBJ2-7	-	TRBD1	TRBV5-1	CASRSGQGISYEQYF	TGCGCCAGCAGGTCCGGACAGGGGATCTCCTACGAGCAGTACTTC
TRBJ1-4	-	-	TRBV27	CASSHRREKLFF	TGTGCCAGCAGTCATAGACGTGAAAAACTGTTTTTT
TRBJ1-1	-	-	TRBV11-3	CASSLGHLSTEAFF	TGTGCCAGCAGCTTAGGACATCTGAGCACTGAAGCTTTCTTT
TRBJ2-3	once	TRBD1	TRBV14	CASSPRDRDISTDTQYF	TGTGCCAGCAGCCCCCGGGACAGAGACATTAGCACAGATACGCAGTATTTT
TRBJ2-4	-	TRBD1	TRBV7-9	CASSWDRGNIQYF	TGTGCCAGCAGCTGGGACAGGGGAAACATTCAGTACTTC
TRBJ2-7	-	-	TRBV7-9	CASSLGGIDEQYF	TGTGCCAGCAGCTTGGGGGGCATCGACGAGCAGTACTTC
TRBJ2-2	once	TRBD1	TRBV9	CASSGRDRDGVGELFF	TGTGCCAGCAGCGGGAGGGACAGGGACGGAGTCGGGGAGCTGTTTTTT
TRBJ1-4	medium-sized	-	TRBV5-1	CASSFGREKLFF	TGCGCCAGCAGCTTCGGACGTGAAAAACTGTTTTTT
TRBJ2-7	-	-	TRBV11-3	CASSLPGTHYEQYF	TGTGCCAGCAGCCTCCCCGGGACACACTACGAGCAGTACTTC
TRBJ2-1	-	TRBD2	TRBV10-3	CAISSVTSGRGNEQFF	TGTGCCATCAGTAGTGTCACTAGCGGGAGGGGCAATGAGCAGTTCTTC
TRBJ2-7	-	-	TRBV2	CASSEWITGTYEQYF	TGTGCCAGCAGTGAATGGATCACGGGGACCTACGAGCAGTACTTC
TRBJ2-1	-	-	TRBV4-1	CASSQDRVSGDEQFF	TGCGCCAGCAGCCAAGATCGGGTTAGTGGCGATGAGCAGTTCTTC
TRBJ2-2	-	TRBD2	TRBV30	CAWRGTRNTGELFF	TGTGCCTGGAGGGGGACTAGGAACACCGGGGAGCTGTTTTTT
TRBJ2-3	-	-	TRBV30	CAWSGGVTDTQYF	TGTGCCTGGAGCGGGGGCGTCACAGATACGCAGTATTTT
TRBJ1-1	-	-	TRBV19	CASSISSSTEAFF	TGTGCCAGTAGTATTAGCAGTTCCACTGAAGCTTTCTTT
TRBJ2-1	-	TRBD2	TRBV9	CASSVARLAGAHEQFF	TGTGCCAGCAGCGTAGCTCGGCTAGCGGGTGCCCATGAGCAGTTCTTC
TRBJ1-2	once	TRBD1	TRBV6-1	CASSARGQGVYGYTF	TGTGCCAGCAGTGCCAGAGGACAGGGGGTTTATGGCTACACCTTC
TRBJ2-7	-	-	TRBV30	CAWSAGYGSYEQYF	TGTGCCTGGAGCGCCGGGTACGGCTCCTACGAGCAGTACTTC
TRBJ2-3	-	-	TRBV27	CASSSTDTQYF	TGTGCCAGCAGCAGTACCGATACGCAGTATTTT
TRBJ2-5	-	TRBD2	TRBV5-1	CASSSGGAGLQETQYF	TGCGCCAGCAGCTCGGGGGGAGCGGGGCTTCAAGAGACCCAGTACTTC
TRBJ2-1	-	-	TRBV11-1	CASSLAWGSTDNEQFF	TGTGCCAGCAGCTTAGCATGGGGGTCCACGGACAATGAGCAGTTCTTC